A selection of T cell receptor beta chains follows, all from one sample in a study of T cells in tumors after PD-1 blockade. TCRdb's table, derived via immunoSEQ multiplex PCR, lists solely in-frame clones and lacks some. Here the sample spans around 46,000 clones, approximately 79% being singletons. Source: PBMCs, taken before anti-PD-1 treatment. The source of these receptors is a human donor with basal cell carcinoma. Both conserved end residues are part of each CDR3.

v_gene	j_gene	CDR3aa
TRBV28	TRBJ2-5	CASSFPHKNGQGWETQYF
TRBV10-3	TRBJ1-1	CAISGQGDTEAFF
TRBV27	TRBJ2-7	CATASGSVPYEQYF
TRBV14	TRBJ2-5	CASSPLTGRETQYF
TRBV2	TRBJ1-6	CASSRESYNSPLHF
TRBV27	TRBJ2-2	CASSPPGQAPGELFF
TRBV18	TRBJ2-2	CASSPSLGGRTGELFF
TRBV14	TRBJ2-7	CASSQPGLAGRPYEQYF
TRBV5-5	TRBJ1-6	CATAERAGSGTLHF
TRBV7-9	TRBJ2-5	CASGAEKQETQYF
TRBV2	TRBJ2-2	CASSPNRASRGGNTGELFF
TRBV6-4	TRBJ2-3	CASSSIGTHTDTQYF
TRBV19	TRBJ1-2	CASSTDRANYGYTF